The clone carrying this TCR beta chain was counted at least ten times. The data were taken from a study of human T cells and chemical hapten exposure. Study-wide context: Chiefly female patients presented with alopecia areata, totalis or universalis. Variability of per-sample TCR yields stemmed mainly from small differences in pooled library volume.

The time point was: patch test 1, 2 weeks after DPC sensitization. Noted treatment: therapeutic diphenylcyclopropenone sensitization with weekly scalp DPC. Germline loops: CDR1 SGHVS, CDR2 FNYEAQ. The CDR3 consists of 16 residues. V dropped 0 bases and J dropped 4; count of bases not matched to a gene: 6. One entry per CDR3 protein results from TCRdb running MiXCR on the RACE reads. Of 75,000 to 95,000 distinct CDR3 sequences listed, approximately 10% are singletons. This chain uses TRBV7-6 with TRBJ1-3, with 7 bases fitting TRBD1. This sample comprised whole blood, obtained in connection with sensitization to the hapten diphenylcyclopropenone (DPC). The sequence derives from a woman aged 55-70 years with alopecia areata. Some clones in this sample may be carry-over from other donors' samples. CDR3 sequence: CASSLAPTGTGNTIYF. The CDR3 DNA reads as TGTGCCAGCAGCTTAGCCCCGACAGGGACGGGAAACACCATATATTTT.